The present entry profiles one T cell receptor (beta chain) with its context. The antigen is not known. This entry belongs to a study of shared clonotypes between healthy human individuals. Study-level findings and limits: Only blood underwent sampling, and tissue repertoires likely differ. Across a handful of donors, naive CD4 shared around 5.3%, naive CD8 more than 3%, memory CD4 more than 2%, memory CD8 approximately 0.4%.

The V gene lost 0 bases and the J gene lost 15 bases, with 9 bases spanning the gap. The germline V gene has CDR1 LNHNV and CDR2 YYDKDF (reference sequence). This CDR3 is 12 amino acids long. Each donor was a Caucasian adult residing in Nashville, Tennessee. Splitting the CD4+ cells yielded a CD45RA+ naive subset and a CD45RA-negative memory subset. Assay: immunoSEQ multiplex PCR; the TCRdb copy retains only in-frame clones and omits some. The table shows about 2.3 million clones, with around 92% occurring only once. This sequence joins TRBV15 and TRBJ2-6; D remains ambiguous. Specimen: naive CD4+ T cells from PBMCs. Subset denoted: CD45RA+ positively selected. The sequence derives from a man younger than 30 in good health. Some clones in this sample may be carry-over from other donors' samples. CDR3 coding DNA: TGTGCCACCAGCAGAGATAGGTTTGCCCTGACTTTC. This translates into CATSRDRFALTF.